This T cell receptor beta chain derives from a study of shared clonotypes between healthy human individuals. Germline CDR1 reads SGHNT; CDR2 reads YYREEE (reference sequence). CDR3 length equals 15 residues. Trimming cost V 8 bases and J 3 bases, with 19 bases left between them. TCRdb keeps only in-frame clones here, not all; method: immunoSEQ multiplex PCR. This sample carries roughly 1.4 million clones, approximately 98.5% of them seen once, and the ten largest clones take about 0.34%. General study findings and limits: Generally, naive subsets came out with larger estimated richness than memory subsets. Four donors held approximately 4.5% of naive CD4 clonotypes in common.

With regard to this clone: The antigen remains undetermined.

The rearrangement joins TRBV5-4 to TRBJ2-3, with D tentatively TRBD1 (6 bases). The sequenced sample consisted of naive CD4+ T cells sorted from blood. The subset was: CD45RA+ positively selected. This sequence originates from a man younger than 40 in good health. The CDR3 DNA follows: TGTGCCAGTAAGGACAGCCTCAGAATGACAGATACGCAGTATTTT. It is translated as CASKDSLRMTDTQYF.